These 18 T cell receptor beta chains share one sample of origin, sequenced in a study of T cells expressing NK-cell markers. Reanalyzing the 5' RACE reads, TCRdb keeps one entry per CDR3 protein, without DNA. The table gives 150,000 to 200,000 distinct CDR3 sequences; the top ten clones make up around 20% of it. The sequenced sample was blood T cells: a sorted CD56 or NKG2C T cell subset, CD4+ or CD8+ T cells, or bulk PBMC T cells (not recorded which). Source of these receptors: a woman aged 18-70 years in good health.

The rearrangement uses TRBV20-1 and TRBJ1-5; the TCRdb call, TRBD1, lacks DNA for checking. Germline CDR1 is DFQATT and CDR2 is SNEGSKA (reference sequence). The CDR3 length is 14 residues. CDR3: CSATNRQGFQPQHF.

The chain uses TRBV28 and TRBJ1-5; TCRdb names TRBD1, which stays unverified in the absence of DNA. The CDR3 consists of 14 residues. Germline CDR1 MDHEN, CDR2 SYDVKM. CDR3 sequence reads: CASSLLGRGQPQHF.

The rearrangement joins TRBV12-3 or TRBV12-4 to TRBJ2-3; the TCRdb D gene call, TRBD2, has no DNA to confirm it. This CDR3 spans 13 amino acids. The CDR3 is CASSTPARDTQYF.

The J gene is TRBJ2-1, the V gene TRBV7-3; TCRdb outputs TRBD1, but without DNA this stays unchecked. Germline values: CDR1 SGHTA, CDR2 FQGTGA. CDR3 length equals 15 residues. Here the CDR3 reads CASSLAGGRYNEQFF.

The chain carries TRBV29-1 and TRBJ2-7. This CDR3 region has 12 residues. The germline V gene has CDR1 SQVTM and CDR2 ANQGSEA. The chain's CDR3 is CSVVDGSYEQYF.

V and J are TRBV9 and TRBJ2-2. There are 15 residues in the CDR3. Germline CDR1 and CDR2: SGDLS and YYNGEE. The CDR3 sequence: CASSVESWSTGELFF.

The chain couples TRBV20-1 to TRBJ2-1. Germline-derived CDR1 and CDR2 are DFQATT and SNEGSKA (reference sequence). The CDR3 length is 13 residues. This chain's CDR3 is CSAPAIGHNEQFF.

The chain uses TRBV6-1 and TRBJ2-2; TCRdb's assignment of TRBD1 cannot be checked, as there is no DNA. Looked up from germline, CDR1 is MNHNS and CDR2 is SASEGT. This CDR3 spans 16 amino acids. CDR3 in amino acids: CASSPRQGADTGELFF.

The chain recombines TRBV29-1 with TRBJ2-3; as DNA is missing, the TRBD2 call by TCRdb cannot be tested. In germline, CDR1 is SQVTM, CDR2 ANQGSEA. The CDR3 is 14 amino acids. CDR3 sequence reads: CSVLVGGPTDTQYF.

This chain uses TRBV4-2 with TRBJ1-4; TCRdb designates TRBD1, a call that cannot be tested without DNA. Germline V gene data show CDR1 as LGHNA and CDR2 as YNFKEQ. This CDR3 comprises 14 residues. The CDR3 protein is CASSQGHGFEKLFF.

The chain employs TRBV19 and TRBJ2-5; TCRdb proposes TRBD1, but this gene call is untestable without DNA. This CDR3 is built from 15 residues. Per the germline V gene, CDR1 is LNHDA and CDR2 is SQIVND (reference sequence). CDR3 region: CASSQGQARQETQYF.

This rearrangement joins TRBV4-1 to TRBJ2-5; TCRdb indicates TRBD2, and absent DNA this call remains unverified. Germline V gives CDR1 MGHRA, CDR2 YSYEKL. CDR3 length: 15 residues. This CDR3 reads CASSQEWGRAETQYF.

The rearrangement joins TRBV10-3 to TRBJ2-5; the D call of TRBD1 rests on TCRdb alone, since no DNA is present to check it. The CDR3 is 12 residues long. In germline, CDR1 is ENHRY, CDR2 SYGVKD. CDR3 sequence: CATGQSQETQYF.

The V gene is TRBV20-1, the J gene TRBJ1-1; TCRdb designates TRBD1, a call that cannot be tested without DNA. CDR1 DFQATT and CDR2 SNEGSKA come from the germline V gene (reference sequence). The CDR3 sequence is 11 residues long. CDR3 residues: CSARPREQAFF.

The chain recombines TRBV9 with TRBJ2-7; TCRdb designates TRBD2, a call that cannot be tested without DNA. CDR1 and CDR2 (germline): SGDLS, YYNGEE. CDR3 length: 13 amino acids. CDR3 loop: CASSGSSPIEQYF.

The CDR3 here is CASSLARSGGAEYF. V gene TRBV7-8 combines with J gene TRBJ2-7; checking the TCRdb D call of TRBD1 is not possible without DNA. CDR1 is SGHVS and CDR2 is FQNEAQ in the germline V gene. The CDR3 consists of 14 residues. Full variable domain (rest looked up from reference TRBV7-8 and TRBJ2-7): GAGVSQSPRYKVAKRGQDVALRCDPISGHVSLFWYQQALGQGPEFLTYFQNEAQLDKSGLPSDRFFAERPEGSVSTLKIQRTQQEDSAVYLCASSLARSGGAEYFGPGTRLTVT.

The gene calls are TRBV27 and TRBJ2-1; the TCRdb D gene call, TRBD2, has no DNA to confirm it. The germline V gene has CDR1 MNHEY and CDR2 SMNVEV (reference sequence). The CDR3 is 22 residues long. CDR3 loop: CASSSGPGKRLAGGGSYNEQFF.

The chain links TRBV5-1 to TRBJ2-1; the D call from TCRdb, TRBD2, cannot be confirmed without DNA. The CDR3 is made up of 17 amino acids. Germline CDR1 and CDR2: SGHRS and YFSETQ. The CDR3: CASSLGGTASSYNEQFF.